The 11 T cell receptor beta chains below were found in one sample sequenced in a study of T cells in Graves' hyperthyroidism and ophthalmopathy. The investigators amplified TCR beta CDR3 regions from RNA transcripts. Initially, a first-round RT-PCR of the TCR CDR3 employed the HTBI primer set. Each CDR3 protein is one row after TCRdb ran MiXCR on the multiplex PCR reads. Of more than 350,000 distinct CDR3 sequences listed, 13% to 15% are singletons. Sequencing was done on a sample of blood. Source of these receptors: a woman aged 55-70 years with Graves' ophthalmopathy.

V is TRBV5-4 and J is TRBJ1-2; D remains ambiguous. This CDR3 has 13 amino acids. Trimming cost V 0 bases and J 8 bases, with 11 bases left between them. The V gene's germline CDR1 is SGHNT and CDR2 YYREEE (reference sequence). The CDR3 region is CASSLARAAGYTF. The DNA of the CDR3 is TGTGCCAGCAGCTTGGCCAGAGCAGCGGGCTACACCTTC.

This clonotype has only a few counts. The chain is built from TRBV9 and TRBJ2-1; the D gene is possibly TRBD2 (6 bases). The CDR3 loop spans 16 amino acids. CDR1 and CDR2 from the germline V gene are SGDLS and YYNGEE. V lost 4 bases and J 0 bases, leaving 14 bases between the germline ends. In DNA, the CDR3 is TGTGCCAGCAGCCCCATCCAGCGGGTCTCCTACAATGAGCAGTTCTTC. This gives the protein CASSPIQRVSYNEQFF.

There are many counts of this clonotype. The rearrangement links TRBV6-5 to TRBJ1-4, with TRBD1 matching over 12 bases. CDR1 is MNHEY and CDR2 is SVGAGI in the germline V gene. The junction had 12 bases not matched to a gene; V was cut back by 2 bases and J by 8 bases. The CDR3 is 18 residues long. In DNA form, the CDR3 reads TGTGCCAGCAGTTACCACCGGGACAGGGGGCGTGATTGGGAAAAACTGTTTTTT. Translation: CASSYHRDRGRDWEKLFF.

V gene TRBV28 combines with J gene TRBJ2-3, with 9 positions matching TRBD2. CDR1 is MDHEN and CDR2 is SYDVKM in the germline V gene. J gave up 6 bases and V 4 bases, and 11 bases lay outside the gene matches. The CDR3 length is 16 residues. CDR3 bases: TGTGCCAGCAGTTCCTTCGGTAGCGGGAGTCGGGATACGCAGTATTTT. This sequence encodes CASSSFGSGSRDTQYF.

This clonotype was recorded many times. This chain connects TRBV28 to TRBJ2-7; D uncertain. Trimming left V 6 bases short and J 0 bases short, with 12 bases between. Germline loops: CDR1 MDHEN, CDR2 SYDVKM. This CDR3 comprises 14 residues. CDR3 bases: TGTGCCAGCAGCCTCCGGGTCTCCTCCTACGAGCAGTACTTC. This gives the protein CASSLRVSSYEQYF.

This clonotype was seen at least ten times. This chain joins TRBV27 and TRBJ2-3; perhaps TRBD2 as D (7 bases). The CDR3 extends over 16 amino acids. Germline assignment: CDR1 MNHEY and CDR2 SMNVEV (reference sequence). Trimming cost V 6 bases and J 3 bases, with 19 bases left between them. DNA of the CDR3: TGTGCCAGCAGAGCAAACGGGAGGAGGGGGACAGATACGCAGTATTTT. Translating it yields CASRANGRRGTDTQYF.

In DNA, the CDR3 is TGTGCCAGCTCACCAGAGGAAGAGACCCAGTACTTC. Its protein is CASSPEEETQYF. The V call is TRBV18, the J call TRBJ2-5; D is unresolved. CDR3 size: 12 residues. Germline lookup yields CDR1 KGHSH and CDR2 LQKENI. Trimming took off 2 bases at V and 3 bases at J, with 4 bases between the two ends.

Ten or more counts support this clonotype. The V call is TRBV6-6, the J call TRBJ1-1; weak D call: TRBD1 (5 bases). With 2 bases removed from V and 9 bases from J, the gap between germline ends came to 19 bases. Germline V CDR1 and CDR2: MNHNY, SVGAGI (reference sequence). The length of the CDR3 is 15 residues. CDR3 protein: CASSYLGTEGTKAFF. DNA of the CDR3: TGTGCCAGCAGTTACCTCGGGACCGAGGGGACTAAAGCTTTCTTT.

This clonotype has a count of ten or more. CDR3 in DNA: TGCAGTGCTAGAGCCTTTCGCTCCCGGGACAGGGGCAGGGAGGCTGAAGCTTTCTTT. It codes for CSARAFRSRDRGREAEAFF. The V call is TRBV20-1, the J call TRBJ1-1, with 10 bases fitting TRBD1. The germline V gene has CDR1 DFQATT and CDR2 SNEGSKA (reference sequence). CDR3 length equals 19 residues. The junction had 20 bases not matched to a gene; V was cut back by 1 base and J by 6 bases.

The table lists this clonotype with many counts. The rearrangement joins TRBV6-2 or TRBV6-3 to TRBJ2-7; the D call may be TRBD1 or TRBD2 (5 bases each). The CDR3 spans 15 residues. Germline CDR1 reads MNHEY; CDR2 reads SVGEGT. The V and J ends lost 3 bases and 2 bases respectively, with 14 bases between them. The CDR3 loop reads CASSYMGTGPYEQYF. Here the CDR3 DNA reads TGTGCCAGCAGTTATATGGGGACGGGGCCCTACGAGCAGTACTTC.

A note on this clonotype: A much larger clone differs from this one at a single base, so this may be a read error. The gene calls are TRBV5-1 and TRBJ1-4; a possible D gene is TRBD1 (5 bases). Trimming cost V 4 bases and J 8 bases, with 12 bases left between them. The CDR3 extends over 13 amino acids. Looked up from germline, CDR1 is SGHRS and CDR2 is YFSETQ. The CDR3 coding sequence is TGCGCCAGCAGCAAGGACAATGTCGAAAAACTGTTTTTT. Protein sequence: CASSKDNVEKLFF.